Listed below are T cell receptor beta chains from one sample, sequenced in a study of cytomegalovirus exposure and HLA in healthy donors. The repertoire was sequenced with immunoSEQ multiplex PCR; TCRdb's copy has only in-frame clones and lacks some. The table has 95,000 to 150,000 clones, around 67% seen once. The sequenced sample consisted of PBMCs. The receptors stem from a woman between 40 and 50 years old in good health and CMV-seronegative. The CDR3 runs from the conserved cysteine through the conserved F or W. A D gene is named only where the DNA matches it firmly. The size entry is marked missing in some rows and otherwise reads once, few, many or a size class.

length,D,V,J,size,CDR3,DNA
14,TRBD1,TRBV11-2,TRBJ2-5,NA,CASSLGQGRETQYF,TGTGCCAGCAGCTTAGGACAGGGACGAGAGACCCAGTACTTC
15,NA,TRBV2,TRBJ1-5,NA,CASSRRARGNQPQHF,TGTGCCAGCAGTCGTAGGGCCAGGGGCAATCAGCCCCAGCATTTT
14,NA,TRBV6-1,TRBJ2-2,NA,CASSAQGNTGELFF,TGTGCCAGCAGCGCCCAGGGAAACACCGGGGAGCTGTTTTTT
13,NA,TRBV2,TRBJ1-2,once,CASGVRRDYGYTF,TGTGCCAGCGGGGTCCGGCGGGACTATGGCTACACCTTC
17,TRBD1,TRBV5-1,TRBJ1-4,NA,CASSPLLDRGSNEKLFF,TGCGCCAGCAGCCCGCTCTTAGACAGGGGGAGTAATGAAAAACTGTTTTTT
14,TRBD1,TRBV7-8,TRBJ1-1,once,CASSLVRTGTEAFF,TGTGCCAGCAGCTTAGTCCGGACAGGGACTGAAGCTTTCTTT
16,NA,TRBV21-1,TRBJ2-1,NA,CASSFSGLIVVNEQFF,TGTGCCAGCAGCTTTTCGGGACTCATCGTGGTCAATGAGCAGTTCTTC
12,NA,TRBV19,TRBJ2-5,once,CATSTSPETQYF,TGTGCCACCTCGACTAGTCCAGAGACCCAGTACTTC
17,TRBD2,TRBV4-3,TRBJ2-1,NA,CASSQGVSSGGANEQFF,TGCGCCAGCAGCCAAGGAGTTTCTAGCGGGGGGGCAAATGAGCAGTTCTTC
17,TRBD1,TRBV4-1,TRBJ2-1,few,CASSQDRTGGSFNEQFF,TGCGCCAGCAGCCAAGATAGAACAGGGGGATCCTTCAATGAGCAGTTCTTC
15,TRBD2,TRBV5-5,TRBJ2-3,NA,CASSLSAGGSDTQYF,TGTGCCAGCAGCTTGTCAGCGGGAGGGTCAGATACGCAGTATTTT
16,NA,TRBV5-1,TRBJ2-7,NA,CASSLVRLAEKYEQYF,TGCGCCAGCAGCTTGGTGAGGTTAGCGGAGAAATACGAGCAGTACTTC
15,NA,TRBV11-2,TRBJ2-2,NA,CASSFTGTIGGELFF,TGTGCCAGCAGCTTCACCGGGACAATAGGCGGGGAGCTGTTTTTT
16,TRBD2,TRBV27,TRBJ2-3,NA,CASSLTSGGFTDTQYF,TGTGCCAGCAGTTTAACTAGCGGGGGGTTCACAGATACGCAGTATTTT
15,TRBD1,TRBV9,TRBJ2-7,NA,CASSRGQARGDEQYF,TGTGCCAGCAGCCGGGGACAGGCCAGGGGTGACGAGCAGTACTTC
15,TRBD1,TRBV5-1,TRBJ1-2,NA,CASSLGTDRGYGYTF,TGCGCCAGCAGCTTGGGGACCGACAGGGGCTATGGCTACACCTTC
18,TRBD1,TRBV14,TRBJ2-4,NA,CASSQGDRDPWAKNIQYF,TGTGCCAGCAGCCAAGGGGACAGGGATCCTTGGGCCAAAAACATTCAGTACTTC
16,NA,TRBV6-5,TRBJ1-4,NA,CASSYSAASGNEKLFF,TGTGCCAGCAGTTACTCTGCGGCATCCGGTAATGAAAAACTGTTTTTT
15,NA,TRBV18,TRBJ2-1,few,CASSPPDKIYNEQFF,TGTGCCAGCTCACCCCCCGACAAGATCTACAATGAGCAGTTCTTC
15,TRBD1,TRBV6-5,TRBJ1-2,NA,CASSYNRGEFGGYTF,TGTGCCAGCAGTTACAACAGGGGGGAGTTTGGTGGCTACACCTTC
15,NA,TRBV4-3,TRBJ1-2,NA,CASSQDAGADYGYTF,TGCGCCAGCAGCCAAGATGCGGGGGCGGACTATGGCTACACCTTC
18,TRBD1,TRBV9,TRBJ1-1,once,CASSVEETGWGGNTEAFF,TGTGCCAGCAGCGTAGAGGAGACAGGGTGGGGAGGGAACACTGAAGCTTTCTTT
16,TRBD2,TRBV19,TRBJ2-5,NA,CASSMYGGRVSETQYF,TGTGCCAGTAGTATGTATGGCGGGAGGGTGTCAGAGACCCAGTACTTC
11,NA,TRBV6-6,TRBJ2-1,few,CASSPLNEQFF,TGTGCCAGCAGCCCCCTCAATGAGCAGTTCTTC
16,NA,TRBV9,TRBJ1-3,NA,CASSVGGGLSGNTIYF,TGTGCCAGCAGCGTAGGGGGGGGACTCTCTGGAAACACCATATATTTT
16,NA,TRBV5-4,TRBJ2-1,NA,CASSLAQGGSYNEQFF,TGTGCCAGCAGCTTGGCACAGGGGGGGTCCTACAATGAGCAGTTCTTC
16,NA,TRBV4-1,TRBJ2-3,NA,CASSQAGRGDRDTQYF,TGCGCCAGCAGCCAAGCTGGAAGGGGCGACCGAGATACGCAGTATTTT
13,NA,TRBV19,TRBJ1-5,NA,CASSLRINQPQHF,TGTGCCAGTAGTCTACGCATCAATCAGCCCCAGCATTTT
17,NA,TRBV6-1,TRBJ1-5,NA,CASSEFPRTVGNQPQHF,TGTGCCAGCAGTGAATTCCCCCGGACAGTAGGCAATCAGCCCCAGCATTTT
13,NA,TRBV7-9,TRBJ2-7,NA,CSSSLSGAYEQYF,TGTTCTAGCAGCTTATCGGGGGCCTACGAGCAGTACTTC
15,NA,TRBV5-4,TRBJ2-1,few,CASSQAMSSYNEQFF,TGTGCCAGCAGCCAGGCGATGTCCTCCTACAATGAGCAGTTCTTC
14,NA,TRBV19,TRBJ1-5,NA,CASSGGTEGVAQHF,TGTGCCAGTAGTGGGGGGACGGAAGGTGTGGCCCAGCATTTT
17,NA,TRBV28,TRBJ2-7,NA,CASSSNPWTARAVEQYF,TGTGCCAGCAGTTCGAACCCCTGGACTGCGAGGGCCGTAGAGCAGTACTTC
15,TRBD2,TRBV4-3,TRBJ2-3,NA,CASSQDAGDTDTQYF,TGCGCCAGCAGCCAAGACGCGGGAGACACAGATACGCAGTATTTT